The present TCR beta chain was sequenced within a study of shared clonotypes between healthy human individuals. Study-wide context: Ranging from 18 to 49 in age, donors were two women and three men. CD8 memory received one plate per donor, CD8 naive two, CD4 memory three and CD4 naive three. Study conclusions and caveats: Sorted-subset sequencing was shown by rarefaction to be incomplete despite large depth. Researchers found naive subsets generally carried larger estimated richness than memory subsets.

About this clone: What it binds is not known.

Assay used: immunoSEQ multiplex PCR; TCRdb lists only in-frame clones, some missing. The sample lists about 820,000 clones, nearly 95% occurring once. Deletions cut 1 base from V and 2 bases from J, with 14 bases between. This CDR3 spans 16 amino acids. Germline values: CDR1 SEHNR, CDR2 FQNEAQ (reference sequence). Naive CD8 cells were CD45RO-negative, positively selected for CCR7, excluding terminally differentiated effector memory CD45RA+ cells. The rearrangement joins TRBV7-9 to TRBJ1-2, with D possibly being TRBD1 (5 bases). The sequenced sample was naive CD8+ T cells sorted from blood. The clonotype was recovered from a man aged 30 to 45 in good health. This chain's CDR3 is CASSLDSRGVNYGYTF. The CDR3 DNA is TGTGCCAGCAGCTTAGATTCGCGGGGGGTAAACTATGGCTACACCTTC. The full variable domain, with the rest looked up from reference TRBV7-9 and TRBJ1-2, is DTGVSQNPRHKITKRGQNVTFRCDPISEHNRLYWYRQTLGQGPEFLTYFQNEAQLEKSRLLSDRFSAERPKGSFSTLEIQRTEQGDSAMYLCASSLDSRGVNYGYTFGSGTRLTVV.